Listed below are T cell receptor beta chains from one sample, sequenced in a study of human T cells and chemical hapten exposure. Each CDR3 protein is one row after TCRdb ran MiXCR on the RACE reads. The sample comprises tens of thousands of distinct CDR3 sequences, over 9.5% of which are singletons, and approximately 5.5% rests with the top ten. This specimen was whole blood, taken in connection with sensitization to the hapten diphenylcyclopropenone (DPC). The receptor set was obtained from a woman in her fifties or sixties with alopecia areata. Some clones in this sample may be carry-over from other donors' samples. Each CDR3 is given with its conserved first and last residue. Fields, in order: clone size, V gene, J gene, D gene, CDR3 DNA, CDR3 protein. A D gene is named only where the DNA matches it firmly. Expanded clones get a size class; other rows say once, few or many, or leave the size out.

>NA|TRBV6-2/TRBV6-3|TRBJ1-1|NA
TGTGCCAGCACCTTAGCTCAGGGAACTGAAGCTTTCTTT
CASTLAQGTEAFF
>few|TRBV10-3|TRBJ1-2|NA
TGTGCCATCAGTGAAGGGGAAAGCTATGGCTACACCTTC
CAISEGESYGYTF
>NA|TRBV27|TRBJ1-2|NA
TGTGCCAGCAGCCCGACAGTAAACTATGGCTACACCTTC
CASSPTVNYGYTF
>NA|TRBV18|TRBJ1-6|TRBD1
TGTGCCAGCTCACCACGGGACAGCTCACCCAATTCACCCCTCCACTTT
CASSPRDSSPNSPLHF
>many|TRBV29-1|TRBJ2-1|TRBD1
TGCAGCGTTGATTTAAGAACAGGGGATGCCTACAATGAGCAGTTCTTC
CSVDLRTGDAYNEQFF
>NA|TRBV4-2|TRBJ2-7|NA
TGTGCCAGCAGCTTCCCGGGTGTGCGCGAGCAGTACTTC
CASSFPGVREQYF
>few|TRBV6-5|TRBJ1-5|NA
TGTGCCAGCAGCTCCACCTGGCAGCCCCAGCATTTT
CASSSTWQPQHF
>many|TRBV7-2|TRBJ2-3|TRBD2
TGTGCCAGCAGCTTAGTAGGCGGGGGGAGCACAGATACGCAGTATTTT
CASSLVGGGSTDTQYF
>NA|TRBV27|TRBJ1-1|NA
TGTGCCAGCAGTTCCCTGGGGGGAGGCGGCACTGAAGCTTTCTTT
CASSSLGGGGTEAFF
>many|TRBV2|TRBJ2-3|TRBD1
TGTGCCAGCAGGGCACAGGGGATAAAGGGGGATACGCAGTATTTT
CASRAQGIKGDTQYF
>many|TRBV7-9|TRBJ2-7|TRBD2
TGTGCCAGCAGCTCCTTCACTAGCGGGAGCTCCTACGAGCAGTACTTC
CASSSFTSGSSYEQYF
>NA|TRBV7-9|TRBJ1-2|NA
TGTGCCAGCAGCTTAAACAACGTACTCAACTATGGCTACACCTTC
CASSLNNVLNYGYTF
>many|TRBV9|TRBJ1-1|NA
TGTGCCAGCAGCGTAGCTTCAGGGGCAGGCACTGAAGCTTTCTTT
CASSVASGAGTEAFF
>few|TRBV27|TRBJ1-6|NA
TGTGCCAGCAGTCTATGGGTGGACAATTCACCCCTCCACTTT
CASSLWVDNSPLHF
>NA|TRBV6-2/TRBV6-3|TRBJ2-1|NA
TGTGCCAGCAGTTCCTCCCCCGGACAGAGCTCCTACAATGAGCAGTTCTTC
CASSSSPGQSSYNEQFF
>NA|TRBV14|TRBJ2-2|NA
TGTGCCAGCAGCCGGGAACTGACCTCCGGGGAGCTGTTTTTT
CASSRELTSGELFF
>many|TRBV5-4|TRBJ2-5|NA
TGTGCCAGCAGCTTGGTAACATACCAAGAGACCCAGTACTTC
CASSLVTYQETQYF
>many|TRBV29-1|TRBJ2-3|NA
TGCAGCGTTGCTGTTAGCACAGATACGCAGTATTTT
CSVAVSTDTQYF
>many|TRBV27|TRBJ2-1|NA
TGTGCCAGCAGTTTATTTTGGACTACCAATGAGCAGTTCTTC
CASSLFWTTNEQFF
>NA|TRBV7-8|TRBJ2-7|TRBD2
TGTGCCAGCAGCTTAGGGACTAGCGGTTCCTACGAGCAGTACTTC
CASSLGTSGSYEQYF
>NA|TRBV6-2/TRBV6-3|TRBJ2-4|NA
TGTGCCAGCAGTTATTCGGGAAACTCGGCCAAAAACATTCAGTACTTC
CASSYSGNSAKNIQYF
>few|TRBV30|TRBJ2-2|TRBD1
TGTGCCTGGAGTGGGCGGACAGGCCTGAACACCGGGGAGCTGTTTTTT
CAWSGRTGLNTGELFF
>NA|TRBV5-1|TRBJ2-5|NA
TGCGCCAGCAGCTTAAATCTCGGTGCGGGGGCGGGACAAGAGACCCAGTACTTC
CASSLNLGAGAGQETQYF
>NA|TRBV15|TRBJ1-2|NA
TGTGCCACCAGCACTACTTCAGGGTCCCACTACGGCTACACCTTC
CATSTTSGSHYGYTF
>many|TRBV24-1|TRBJ2-1|TRBD2
TGTGCCACCAGTGATCGACTAGCGGGGGGGCCGAATGAGCAGTTCTTC
CATSDRLAGGPNEQFF
>many|TRBV5-1|TRBJ2-2|TRBD2
TGCGCCAGCAGCATGGTCAGCGGGGGGTTTACCGGGGAGCTGTTTTTT
CASSMVSGGFTGELFF
>many|TRBV20-1|TRBJ2-3|NA
TGCAGTGCTAGAGATCCGGGGGAGACAGATACGCAGTATTTT
CSARDPGETDTQYF
>NA|TRBV27|TRBJ1-1|TRBD1
TGTGCCAGCCGACAGGGGGCCACTGAAGCTTTCTTT
CASRQGATEAFF
>many|TRBV18|TRBJ2-1|NA
TGTGCCAGCTCACGCCAGGGGTCCTACAATGAGCAGTTCTTC
CASSRQGSYNEQFF
>many|TRBV29-1|TRBJ1-1|NA
TGCAGCGTTGGTCGGGGAGACACTGAAGCTTTCTTT
CSVGRGDTEAFF
>many|TRBV4-1|TRBJ1-5|NA
TGCGCCAGCAGCCAAGAACCGGTTTCCAGCAATCAGCCCCAGCATTTT
CASSQEPVSSNQPQHF
>NA|TRBV6-5|TRBJ2-1|TRBD2
TGTGCCAGCAGGATAGCGGGAGGGCCTTCTGAGCAGTTCTTC
CASRIAGGPSEQFF
>many|TRBV18|TRBJ2-2|NA
TGTGCCAGCTCACCAATTGCGGGTACGAACACCGGGGAGCTGTTTTTT
CASSPIAGTNTGELFF
>few|TRBV12-3/TRBV12-4|TRBJ1-1|NA
TGTGCCAGCAGTTATTCAGGTGAAGCTTTCTTT
CASSYSGEAFF
>many|TRBV5-8|TRBJ2-7|NA
TGTGCCAGCAGCCCGACAGGAGGCGAGCAGTACTTC
CASSPTGGEQYF
>many|TRBV27|TRBJ2-7|TRBD1
TGTGCCACAAAACCGGGACAGGGTGACGAGCAGTACTTC
CATKPGQGDEQYF
>many|TRBV28|TRBJ2-7|NA
TGTGCCAGCAGTTGGCGAGTCGAGCAGTACTTC
CASSWRVEQYF
>NA|TRBV10-3|TRBJ2-3|TRBD1
TGTGCCATCAGTGAGATGACAGGGCCAGATACGCAGTATTTT
CAISEMTGPDTQYF
>many|TRBV24-1|TRBJ2-3|NA
TGTGCCACCAGTGAGGCCAGGGGAGGTGCAGATACGCAGTATTTT
CATSEARGGADTQYF
>NA|TRBV12-3/TRBV12-4|TRBJ1-2|NA
TGTGCCAGCAGTTTACGACAGCCCTATGGCTACACCTTC
CASSLRQPYGYTF
>many|TRBV19|TRBJ2-7|NA
TGTGCCAGTAGTATAAAAACAGGAGCCGCCTACGAGCAGTACTTC
CASSIKTGAAYEQYF
>few|TRBV15|TRBJ2-1|NA
TGTGCCACCAGCAGAGGGGACTTAGCGAATGAGCAGTTCTTC
CATSRGDLANEQFF
>many|TRBV20-1|TRBJ2-2|NA
TGCAGTGCTAGAAAGGGGGTTAGCACCGGGGAGCTGTTTTTT
CSARKGVSTGELFF
>NA|TRBV27|TRBJ2-1|NA
TGTGCCAGCAGTCCCTTTACATCGGCAGGGGAGCAGTTCTTC
CASSPFTSAGEQFF
>NA|TRBV28|TRBJ2-4|TRBD2
TGTGCCAGCAGTTTACTAGCGGGAAAAAACATTCAGTACTTC
CASSLLAGKNIQYF
>NA|TRBV12-3/TRBV12-4|TRBJ2-6|NA
TGTGTCAGTGAGGGGGGTGCTGGGGCCAACGTCCTGACTTTC
CVSEGGAGANVLTF
>NA|TRBV5-1|TRBJ1-1|NA
TGCGCCAGCAGCTTTCTCCTCAGGGACGAAGCTTTCTTT
CASSFLLRDEAFF
>once|TRBV28|TRBJ2-1|NA
TGTGCCAGCAGCTCAGGACTTGGCCTTCCGTTCTTC
CASSSGLGLPFF
>NA|TRBV18|TRBJ1-2|TRBD1
TGTGCCAGCTCACCACCGGACAGGGTATTCACCTTC
CASSPPDRVFTF
>NA|TRBV28|TRBJ1-5|NA
TGTGCCAGCTTTTCGGGCAATCAGCCCCAGCATTTT
CASFSGNQPQHF
>many|TRBV11-2|TRBJ1-5|TRBD1
TGTGCCAGCAGTCACAGGGGGGGCAATCAGCCCCAGCATTTT
CASSHRGGNQPQHF
>many|TRBV25-1|TRBJ1-1|TRBD1
TGTGCCAGCAGAAGCCCCGGGACAGCCGTTGAAGCTTTCTTT
CASRSPGTAVEAFF